This T cell receptor (beta chain) was captured by sequencing in a study of blood T cells in healthy people across ages. Points on this clonotype: Its antigen is unknown.

Study-level findings and limits: Unsorted PBMC material precluded a definitive naive versus antigen-experienced comparison. It was the long-lived donors that had more naive CD4+ cells and higher diversity than aged donors.

For the second PCR, which ran for roughly 6 to 11 cycles, a sample-barcoded 5' primer and a J-beta primer mix were used. Per sample, CDR3-containing paired-end reads numbered at least 2.5 million. TCRdb reprocessed the 5' RACE reads via MiXCR and lists one record per CDR3 protein. The sample holds fewer than 900,000 distinct CDR3 sequences, roughly 41% seen once. Every sample had a minimum of 6.5 million PBMCs isolated. Sequenced: blood. The sequence was obtained from a woman aged 55-70 years in good health.

Here the CDR3 reads CASSGRENSLEGEQYF. CDR3 DNA: TGCGCCAGCAGCGGGCGGGAAAACTCTCTAGAGGGGGAGCAGTACTTC. J is TRBJ2-5 and V is TRBV4-1, with D perhaps assigned TRBD1 or TRBD2 (6 bases each). Germline CDR1 is MGHRA and CDR2 is YSYEKL. The CDR3 loop spans 16 amino acids. With 5 bases removed from V and 11 bases from J, the gap between germline ends came to 27 bases.